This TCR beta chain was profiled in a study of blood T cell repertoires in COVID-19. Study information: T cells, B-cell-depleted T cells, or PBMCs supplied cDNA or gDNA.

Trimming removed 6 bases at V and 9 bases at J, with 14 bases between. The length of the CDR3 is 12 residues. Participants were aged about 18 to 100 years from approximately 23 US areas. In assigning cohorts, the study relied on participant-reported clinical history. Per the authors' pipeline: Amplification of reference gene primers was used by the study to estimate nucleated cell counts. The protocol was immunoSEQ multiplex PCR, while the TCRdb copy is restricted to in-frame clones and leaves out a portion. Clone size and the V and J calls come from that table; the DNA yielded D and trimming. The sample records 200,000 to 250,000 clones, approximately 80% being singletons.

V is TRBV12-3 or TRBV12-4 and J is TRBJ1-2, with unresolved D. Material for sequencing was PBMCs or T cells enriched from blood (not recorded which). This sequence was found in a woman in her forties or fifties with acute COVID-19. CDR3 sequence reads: CASSRDGERYTF. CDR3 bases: TGTGCCAGCAGCCGAGATGGGGAGCGCTACACCTTC.